This paragraph covers one T cell receptor (beta chain) sequence. The antigen is undetermined. The ends lost 6 bases at V and 5 bases at J; junction bases unmatched: 6. The CDR3 loop spans 13 amino acids. Germline CDR1 reads MNHEY; CDR2 reads SMNVEV (reference sequence). The sample belongs to a study of cytomegalovirus exposure and HLA in healthy donors. Study summary: Samples from HLA-typed donors yielded 85 million to 95 million unique TCRs in an early data release.

Study-wide results and caveats: Later on, an analysis found that several of the most significant clusters appeared to be linked to common viral pathogens, which included parvovirus B19. Accurate prediction of most subjects' HLA-A and HLA-B alleles from TCR beta sequences was reported.

The PCR made use of 60 Vbeta and 13 Jbeta primers. The method was immunoSEQ multiplex PCR; TCRdb's version includes in-frame clones alone and lacks a portion of them. This table holds 85,000 to 130,000 clones, roughly 70% found once. The chain combines TRBV27 with TRBJ1-2; TRBD1 matches 7 bases. Sequenced material: PBMCs. This clonotype was sampled from a young woman in good health and CMV-seropositive. The CDR3 here is CASSLGGQYGYTF. CDR3 nucleotide sequence: TGTGCCAGCAGCCTAGGGGGACAGTATGGCTACACCTTC.